Here is one TCR beta chain with its context. The antigen is unknown. These data come from a study of shared clonotypes between healthy human individuals. Looking at the study overall: Per donor, CD8 memory used one plate, CD8 naive used two, CD4 memory used three and CD4 naive used three.

General study findings and limits: Estimated richness was generally greater in naive than memory subsets.

The CDR3 length is 12 residues. Deletions cut 9 bases from V and 4 bases from J, with 13 bases between. Germline CDR1 and CDR2: MDHEN and SYDVKM. Assay execution proceeded at the deep level. Clones were sequenced by immunoSEQ multiplex PCR, and TCRdb holds only the in-frame ones, with some missing. Of around 1.9 million clones in the sample, 85% to 95% were seen once. Naive CD8 populations comprised CD45RO-negative cells positively selected for CCR7, excluding terminally differentiated effector memory CD45RA+ cells. The donors were all Caucasian adults (living in Nashville, Tennessee). The gene calls are TRBV28 and TRBJ2-7, with a possible D match to TRBD2 (5 bases). This TCR was sampled from a man aged 18 to 29 in good health. Some clones in this sample may be carry-over from other donors' samples. Sequencing used naive CD8+ T cells from PBMCs. The CDR3 region has the DNA TGTGCCAGTACCGGAGGCTGGTACGAGCAGTACTTC. This gives the protein CASTGGWYEQYF.